The subject of this entry is one T cell receptor (beta chain). Produced via immunoSEQ multiplex PCR; TCRdb's table is partial and in-frame only. Among some 200,000 clones, 92% were seen once, and the ten largest hold more than 0.95%. Germline V CDR1 and CDR2: MGHRA, YSYEKL. The V end lost 0 bases, the J end lost 0 bases, and 12 bases lay between the germline ends. CDR3 size: 17 residues. This specimen comes from a study of blood T cell repertoires in COVID-19. Study background: The study drew acute and convalescent COVID-19 samples from the United States, Italy and Spain.

The chain is built from TRBV4-1 and TRBJ2-1; D not resolved. Sequencing was performed on peripheral blood. The sequence derives from a man aged 30 to 39 with acute or convalescent COVID-19. CDR3 protein: CASSQDNAVSSYNEQFF. In nucleotides, the CDR3 is TGCGCCAGCAGCCAAGATAATGCGGTAAGCTCCTACAATGAGCAGTTCTTC.